This T cell receptor (beta chain) came from a study of CD8+ T cells in alopecia areata. In this sample, this clone turned up a few times. The antigen is unknown. General study points: On tofacitinib, scalp clonality and expanded CD8+ clones among top 100 fell significantly.

In each case, RNA was isolated and then reverse transcribed into cDNA as the sequencing template. Measured with immunoSEQ multiplex PCR; TCRdb has only the in-frame clones, and not every one. The sample contains about 270,000 clones, 60% of which appear only once. Treatment: oral pan-JAK inhibitor, 5-10 mg twice daily. This CDR3 has 14 residues. Germline V lookup: CDR1 SGHNT, CDR2 YYREEE (reference sequence). The V end was cut by 4 bases, the J end by 1 base, with 11 bases between. Sample: CD4+ T cells sorted from blood, taken at roughly week 52, from a patient treated with tofacitinib. The rearrangement links TRBV5-4 to TRBJ2-5; the D is unclear. The clonotype was recovered from a human donor with alopecia areata. The CDR3 DNA follows: TGTGCCAGCAGCAAAGACTGGCGCCAAGAGACCCAGTACTTC. It codes for CASSKDWRQETQYF.